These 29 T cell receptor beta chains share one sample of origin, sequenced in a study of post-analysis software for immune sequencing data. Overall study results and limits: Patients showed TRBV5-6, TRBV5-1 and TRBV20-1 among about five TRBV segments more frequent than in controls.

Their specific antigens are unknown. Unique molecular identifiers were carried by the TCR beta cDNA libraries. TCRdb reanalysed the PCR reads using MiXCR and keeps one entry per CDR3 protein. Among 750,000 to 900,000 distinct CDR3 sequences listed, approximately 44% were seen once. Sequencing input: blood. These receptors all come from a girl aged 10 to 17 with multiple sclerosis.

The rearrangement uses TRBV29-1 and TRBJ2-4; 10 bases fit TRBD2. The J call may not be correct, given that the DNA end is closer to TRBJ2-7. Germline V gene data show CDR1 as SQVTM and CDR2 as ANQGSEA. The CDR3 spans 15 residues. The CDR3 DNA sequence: TGCAGCGTTGATGGGGAGCGGGGGGGACTAAACGAGCAGTACTTC. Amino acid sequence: CSVDGERGGLNEQYF.

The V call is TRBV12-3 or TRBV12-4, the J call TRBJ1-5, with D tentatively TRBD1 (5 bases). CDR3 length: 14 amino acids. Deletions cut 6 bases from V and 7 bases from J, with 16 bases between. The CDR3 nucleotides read TGTGCCAGCAGGCTGGGGCAGGCGTACCAGCCCCAGCATTTT. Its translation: CASRLGQAYQPQHF.

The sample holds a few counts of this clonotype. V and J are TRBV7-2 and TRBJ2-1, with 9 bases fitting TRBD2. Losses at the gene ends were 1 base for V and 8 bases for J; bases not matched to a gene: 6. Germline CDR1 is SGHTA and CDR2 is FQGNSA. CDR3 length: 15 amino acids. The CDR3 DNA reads TGTGCCAGCAGCTTAGTTGGCGGGAGGGCTTATGAGCAGTTCTTC. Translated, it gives CASSLVGGRAYEQFF.

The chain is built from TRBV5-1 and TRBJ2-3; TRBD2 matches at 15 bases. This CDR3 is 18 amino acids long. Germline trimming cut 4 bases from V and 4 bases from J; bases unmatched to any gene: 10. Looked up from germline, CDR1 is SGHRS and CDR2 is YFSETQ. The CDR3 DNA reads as TGCGCCAGCAGCCCCCTCAGGACTAGCGGGAGGGCCGCAGATACGCAGTATTTT. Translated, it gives CASSPLRTSGRAADTQYF.

CDR3 loop: CASSQDKDWGTVTGGEQYF. In DNA, the CDR3 is TGCGCCAGCAGCCAAGATAAGGACTGGGGTACAGTGACGGGAGGCGAGCAGTACTTC. The V call is TRBV4-1, the J call TRBJ2-5; the match to TRBD2 covers 7 bases. TRBJ2-7 explains the end of the DNA better; the J call may be wrong. Germline V lookup: CDR1 MGHRA, CDR2 YSYEKL. The CDR3 sequence is 19 residues long.

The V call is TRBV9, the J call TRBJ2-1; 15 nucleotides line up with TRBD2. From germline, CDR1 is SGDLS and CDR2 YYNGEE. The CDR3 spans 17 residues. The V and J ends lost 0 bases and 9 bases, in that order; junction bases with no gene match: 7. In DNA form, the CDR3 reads TGTGCCAGCAGCGTAGGCCCCGGGACTAGCGGGAGGACTGAGCAGTTCTTC. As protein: CASSVGPGTSGRTEQFF. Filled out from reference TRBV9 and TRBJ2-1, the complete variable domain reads DSGVTQTPKHLITATGQRVTLRCSPRSGDLSVYWYQQSLDQGLQFLIQYYNGEERAKGNILERFSAQQFPDLHSELNLSSLELGDSALYFCASSVGPGTSGRTEQFFGPGTRLTVL.

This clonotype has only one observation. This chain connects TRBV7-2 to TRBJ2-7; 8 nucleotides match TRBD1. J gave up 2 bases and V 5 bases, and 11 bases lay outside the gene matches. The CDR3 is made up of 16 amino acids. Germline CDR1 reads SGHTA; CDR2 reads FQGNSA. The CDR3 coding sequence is TGTGCCAGCAGCCCCCGCCGGGGACAGGACACCTACGAGCAGTACTTC. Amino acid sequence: CASSPRRGQDTYEQYF.

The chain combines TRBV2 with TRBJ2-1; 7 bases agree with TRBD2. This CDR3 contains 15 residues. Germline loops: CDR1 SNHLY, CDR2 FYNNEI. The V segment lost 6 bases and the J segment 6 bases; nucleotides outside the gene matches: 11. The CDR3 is CASSTTGTIGNEQFF. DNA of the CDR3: TGTGCCAGCAGCACCACCGGGACTATCGGCAATGAGCAGTTCTTC. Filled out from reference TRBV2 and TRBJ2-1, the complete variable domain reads EPEVTQTPSHQVTQMGQEVILRCVPISNHLYFYWYRQILGQKVEFLVSFYNNEISEKSEIFDDQFSVERPDGSNFTLKIRSTKLEDSAMYFCASSTTGTIGNEQFFGPGTRLTVL.

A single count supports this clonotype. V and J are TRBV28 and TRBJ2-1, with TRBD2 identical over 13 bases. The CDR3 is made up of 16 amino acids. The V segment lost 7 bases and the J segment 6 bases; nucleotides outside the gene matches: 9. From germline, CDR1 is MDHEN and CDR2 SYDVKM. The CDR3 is CASTELAGGPGNEQFF. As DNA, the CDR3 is TGTGCCAGCACCGAACTAGCGGGAGGGCCCGGCAATGAGCAGTTCTTC. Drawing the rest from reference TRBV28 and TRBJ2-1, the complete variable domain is DVKVTQSSRYLVKRTGEKVFLECVQDMDHENMFWYRQDPGLGLRLIYFSYDVKMKEKGDIPEGYSVSREKKERFSLILESASTNQTSMYLCASTELAGGPGNEQFFGPGTRLTVL.

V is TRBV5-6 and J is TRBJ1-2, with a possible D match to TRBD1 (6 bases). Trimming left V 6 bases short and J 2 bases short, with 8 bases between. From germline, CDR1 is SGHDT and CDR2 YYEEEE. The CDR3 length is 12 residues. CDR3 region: CASNGQNYGYTF. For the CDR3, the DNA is TGTGCCAGCAACGGACAGAACTATGGCTACACCTTC.

CDR3 bases: TGTGCCATCAGTACCCAGGGGGGCGAGACCCAGTACTTC. Translating it yields CAISTQGGETQYF. The V and J genes are TRBV10-3 and TRBJ2-5; D is perhaps TRBD1 (7 bases). The germline V gene has CDR1 ENHRY and CDR2 SYGVKD. CDR3 length: 13 residues. The ends were cut back, 5 bases at V and 5 bases at J, with 12 bases in the middle.

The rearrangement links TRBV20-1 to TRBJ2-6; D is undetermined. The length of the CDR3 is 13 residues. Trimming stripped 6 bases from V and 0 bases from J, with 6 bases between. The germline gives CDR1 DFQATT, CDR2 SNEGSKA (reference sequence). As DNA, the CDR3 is TGCAGTGCCGGAATCTCTGGGGCCAACGTCCTGACTTTC. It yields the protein CSAGISGANVLTF.

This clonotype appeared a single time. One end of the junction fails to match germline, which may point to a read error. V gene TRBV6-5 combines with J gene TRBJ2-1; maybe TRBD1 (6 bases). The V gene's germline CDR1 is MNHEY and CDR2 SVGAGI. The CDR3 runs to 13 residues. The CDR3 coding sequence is TGTGTCAGCAGTCGGACAGCCTACAATGAGCAGTTCTTC. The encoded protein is CVSSRTAYNEQFF.

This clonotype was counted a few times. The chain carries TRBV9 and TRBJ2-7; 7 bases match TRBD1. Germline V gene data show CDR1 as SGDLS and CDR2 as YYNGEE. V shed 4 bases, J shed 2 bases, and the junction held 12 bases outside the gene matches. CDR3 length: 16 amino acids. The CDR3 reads CASSRGQDRPPYEQYF. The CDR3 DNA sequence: TGTGCCAGCAGCCGAGGACAGGACCGCCCTCCCTACGAGCAGTACTTC.

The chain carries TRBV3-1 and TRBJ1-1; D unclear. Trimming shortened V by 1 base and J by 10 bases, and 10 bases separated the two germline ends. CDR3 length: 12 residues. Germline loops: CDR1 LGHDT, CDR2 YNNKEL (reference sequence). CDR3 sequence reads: CASSQVGSGAFF. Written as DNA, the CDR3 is TGTGCCAGCAGCCAAGTGGGGAGTGGAGCTTTCTTT.

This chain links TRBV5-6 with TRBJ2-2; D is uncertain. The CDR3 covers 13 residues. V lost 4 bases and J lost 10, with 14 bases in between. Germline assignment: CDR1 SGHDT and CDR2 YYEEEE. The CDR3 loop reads CASSLGYLEELFF. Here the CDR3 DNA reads TGTGCCAGCAGCCTTGGTTACCTGGAGGAGCTGTTTTTT. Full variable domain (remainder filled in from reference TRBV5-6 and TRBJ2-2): DAGVTQSPTHLIKTRGQQVTLRCSPKSGHDTVSWYQQALGQGPQFIFQYYEEEERQRGNFPDRFSGHQFPNYSSELNVNALLLGDSALYLCASSLGYLEELFFGEGSRLTVL.

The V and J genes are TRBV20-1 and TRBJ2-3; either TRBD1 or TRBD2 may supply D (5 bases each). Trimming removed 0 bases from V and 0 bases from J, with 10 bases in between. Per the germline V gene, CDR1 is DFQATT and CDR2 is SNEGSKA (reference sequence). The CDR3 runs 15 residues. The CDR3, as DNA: TGCAGTGCTAGAGATGCCCGGGACAGCACAGATACGCAGTATTTT. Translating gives CSARDARDSTDTQYF.

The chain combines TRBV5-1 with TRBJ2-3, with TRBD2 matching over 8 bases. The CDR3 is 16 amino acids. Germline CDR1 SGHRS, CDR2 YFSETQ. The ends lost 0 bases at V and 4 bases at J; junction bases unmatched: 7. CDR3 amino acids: CASSLGPGTSADTQYF. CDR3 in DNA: TGCGCCAGCAGCTTGGGTCCCGGGACTAGTGCAGATACGCAGTATTTT.

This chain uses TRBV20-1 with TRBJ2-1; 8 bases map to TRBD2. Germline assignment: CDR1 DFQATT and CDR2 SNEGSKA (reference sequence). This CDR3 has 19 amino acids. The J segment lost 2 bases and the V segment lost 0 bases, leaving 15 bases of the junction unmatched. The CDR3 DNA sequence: TGCAGTGCTAGAGATGGTTGGGAGCGGGGGTTTGGCACCTACAATGAGCAGTTCTTC. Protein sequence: CSARDGWERGFGTYNEQFF.

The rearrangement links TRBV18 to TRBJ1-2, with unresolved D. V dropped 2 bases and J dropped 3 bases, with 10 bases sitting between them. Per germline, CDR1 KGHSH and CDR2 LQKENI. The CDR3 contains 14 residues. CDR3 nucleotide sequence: TGTGCCAGCTCACCAGCTGACCCCTACTATGGCTACACCTTC. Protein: CASSPADPYYGYTF.

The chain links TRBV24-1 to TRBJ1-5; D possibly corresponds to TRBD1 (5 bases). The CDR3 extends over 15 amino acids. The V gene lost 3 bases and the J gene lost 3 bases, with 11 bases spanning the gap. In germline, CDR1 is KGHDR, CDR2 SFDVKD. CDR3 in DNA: TGTGCCACCAGTGATCGGGACGGATCCAATCAGCCCCAGCATTTT. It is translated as CATSDRDGSNQPQHF.

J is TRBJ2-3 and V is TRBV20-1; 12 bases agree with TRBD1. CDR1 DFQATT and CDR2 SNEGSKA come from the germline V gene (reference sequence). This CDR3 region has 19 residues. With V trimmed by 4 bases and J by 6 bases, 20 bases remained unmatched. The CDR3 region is CSANTGTGGEAGGLDTQYF. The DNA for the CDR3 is TGCAGTGCTAACACCGGGACAGGGGGCGAGGCGGGAGGTTTGGATACGCAGTATTTT.

The CDR3 DNA sequence: TGTGCCAGCAGCTTAGTGTCCGGGAGGACCGAGGAGACCCAGTACTTC. It translates to CASSLVSGRTEETQYF. The V and J genes are TRBV7-2 and TRBJ2-5; 7 positions agree with TRBD2. V was clipped by 1 base and J by 5 bases; unmatched bases: 10. Germline V gene lookup returns CDR1 SGHTA and CDR2 FQGNSA. The CDR3 is 16 residues long.

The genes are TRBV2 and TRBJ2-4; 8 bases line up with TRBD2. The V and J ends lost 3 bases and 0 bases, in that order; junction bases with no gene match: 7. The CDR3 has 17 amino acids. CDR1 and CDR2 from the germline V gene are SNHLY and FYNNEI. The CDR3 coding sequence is TGTGCCAGCAGTGAGAGACTAGCGCTAGTAGCCAAAAACATTCAGTACTTC. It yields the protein CASSERLALVAKNIQYF.

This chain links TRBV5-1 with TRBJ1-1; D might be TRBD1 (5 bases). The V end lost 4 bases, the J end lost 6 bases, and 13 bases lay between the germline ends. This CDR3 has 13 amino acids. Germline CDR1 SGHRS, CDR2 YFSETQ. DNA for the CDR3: TGCGCCAGCAGCGGCGACAGTGCCTCTGAAGCTTTCTTT. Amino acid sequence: CASSGDSASEAFF.

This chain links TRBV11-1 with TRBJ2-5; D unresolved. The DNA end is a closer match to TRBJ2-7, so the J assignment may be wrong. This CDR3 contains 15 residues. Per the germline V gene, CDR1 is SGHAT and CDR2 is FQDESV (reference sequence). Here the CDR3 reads CASSRDGPGPYEQYF. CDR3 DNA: TGTGCCAGCAGCCGCGATGGCCCGGGTCCCTACGAGCAGTACTTC.

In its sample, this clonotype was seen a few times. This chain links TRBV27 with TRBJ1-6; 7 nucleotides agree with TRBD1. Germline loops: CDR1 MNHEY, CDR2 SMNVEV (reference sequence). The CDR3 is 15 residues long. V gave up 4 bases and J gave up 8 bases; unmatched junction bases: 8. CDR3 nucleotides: TGTGCCAGCAGTTCCAAGGGGACAGCTGATTCACCCCTCCACTTT. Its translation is CASSSKGTADSPLHF.

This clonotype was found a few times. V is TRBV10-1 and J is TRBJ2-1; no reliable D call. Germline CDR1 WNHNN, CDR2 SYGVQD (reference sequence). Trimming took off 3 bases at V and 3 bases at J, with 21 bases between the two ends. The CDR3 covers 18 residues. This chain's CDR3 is CASSEVEVTSLDYNEQFF. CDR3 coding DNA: TGCGCCAGCAGTGAAGTTGAAGTGACCTCTCTGGACTACAATGAGCAGTTCTTC.

CDR3 bases: TGTGCCAGCTCATCTCTCTCGGGCTCACCGCCTGCTGATGGCTACACCTTC. As protein: CASSSLSGSPPADGYTF. This chain uses TRBV18 with TRBJ1-2; D remains ambiguous. The V and J ends lost 5 bases and 6 bases respectively, with 25 bases between them. This CDR3 region has 17 residues. Germline V gene data show CDR1 as KGHSH and CDR2 as LQKENI.